This T cell receptor (beta chain) was profiled in a study of T cell responses to AZD1222 COVID-19 vaccine. Study-wide points: Donors, mostly white British, included more females; clonal diversity was possibly underestimated. CD4 TCRs linked to vaccination spanned spike, dominating at 160-218 and 743-854.

Germline V gene lookup returns CDR1 SGHNT and CDR2 YENEEA. V dropped 6 bases and J dropped 6; count of bases not matched to a gene: 10. The CDR3 sequence is 16 residues long. Note on this clone: What it recognizes is unknown.

Assay used: immunoSEQ multiplex PCR; TCRdb lists only in-frame clones, some missing. In the table there are around 100,000 clones, 85% to 90% of which are singletons. The V call is TRBV11-3, the J call TRBJ2-1; the match to TRBD1 covers 11 bases. This sample comprised peripheral blood, obtained on day 0 of AZD1222 vaccination. The receptor's source is an adult in good health. CDR3 sequence: CASSIDGQGAFNEQFF. CDR3 DNA sequence: TGTGCCAGCAGTATAGACGGACAGGGGGCTTTCAATGAGCAGTTCTTC.